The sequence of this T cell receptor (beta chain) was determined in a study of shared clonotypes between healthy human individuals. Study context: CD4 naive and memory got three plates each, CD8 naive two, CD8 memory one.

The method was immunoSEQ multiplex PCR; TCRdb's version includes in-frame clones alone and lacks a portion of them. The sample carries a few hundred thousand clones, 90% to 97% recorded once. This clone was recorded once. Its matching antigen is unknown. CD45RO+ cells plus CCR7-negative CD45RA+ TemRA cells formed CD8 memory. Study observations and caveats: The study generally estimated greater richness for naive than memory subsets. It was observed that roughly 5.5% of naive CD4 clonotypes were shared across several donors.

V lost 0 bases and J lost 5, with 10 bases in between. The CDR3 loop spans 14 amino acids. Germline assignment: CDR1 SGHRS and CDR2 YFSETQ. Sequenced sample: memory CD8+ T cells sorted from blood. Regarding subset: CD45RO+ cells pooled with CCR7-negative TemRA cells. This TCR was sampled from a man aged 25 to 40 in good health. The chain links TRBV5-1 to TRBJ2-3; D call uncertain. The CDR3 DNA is TGCGCCAGCAGCTTGGAGGCTATTGGAGATACGCAGTATTTT. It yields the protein CASSLEAIGDTQYF.